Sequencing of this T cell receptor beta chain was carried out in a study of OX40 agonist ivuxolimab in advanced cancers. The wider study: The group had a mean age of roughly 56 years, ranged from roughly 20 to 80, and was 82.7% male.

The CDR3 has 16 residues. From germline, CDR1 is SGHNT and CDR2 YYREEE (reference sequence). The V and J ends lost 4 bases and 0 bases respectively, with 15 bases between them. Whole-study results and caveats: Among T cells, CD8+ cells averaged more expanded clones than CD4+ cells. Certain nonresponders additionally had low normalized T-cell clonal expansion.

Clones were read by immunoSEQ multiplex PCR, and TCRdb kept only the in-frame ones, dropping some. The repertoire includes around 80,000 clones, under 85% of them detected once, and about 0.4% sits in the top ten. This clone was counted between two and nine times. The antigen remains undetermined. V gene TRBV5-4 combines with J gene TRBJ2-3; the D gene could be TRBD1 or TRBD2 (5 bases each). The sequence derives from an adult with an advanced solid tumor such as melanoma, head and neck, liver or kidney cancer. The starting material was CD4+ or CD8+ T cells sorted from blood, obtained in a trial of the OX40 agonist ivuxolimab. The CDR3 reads CASSKPGTESTDTQYF. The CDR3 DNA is TGTGCCAGCAGCAAACCCGGGACGGAGAGCACAGATACGCAGTATTTT.